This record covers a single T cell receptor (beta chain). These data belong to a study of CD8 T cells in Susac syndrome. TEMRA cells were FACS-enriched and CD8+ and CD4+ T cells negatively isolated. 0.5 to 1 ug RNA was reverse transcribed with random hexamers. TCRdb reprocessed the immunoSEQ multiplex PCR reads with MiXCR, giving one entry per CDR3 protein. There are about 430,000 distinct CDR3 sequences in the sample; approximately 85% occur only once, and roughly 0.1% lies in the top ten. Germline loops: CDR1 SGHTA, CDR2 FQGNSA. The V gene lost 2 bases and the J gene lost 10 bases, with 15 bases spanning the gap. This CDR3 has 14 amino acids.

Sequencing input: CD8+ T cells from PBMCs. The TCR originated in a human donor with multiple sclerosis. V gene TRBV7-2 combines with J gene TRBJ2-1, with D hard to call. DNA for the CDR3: TGTGCCAGCAGCTTACTGGACGGTACATGGGAGCAGTTCTTC. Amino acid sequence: CASSLLDGTWEQFF.